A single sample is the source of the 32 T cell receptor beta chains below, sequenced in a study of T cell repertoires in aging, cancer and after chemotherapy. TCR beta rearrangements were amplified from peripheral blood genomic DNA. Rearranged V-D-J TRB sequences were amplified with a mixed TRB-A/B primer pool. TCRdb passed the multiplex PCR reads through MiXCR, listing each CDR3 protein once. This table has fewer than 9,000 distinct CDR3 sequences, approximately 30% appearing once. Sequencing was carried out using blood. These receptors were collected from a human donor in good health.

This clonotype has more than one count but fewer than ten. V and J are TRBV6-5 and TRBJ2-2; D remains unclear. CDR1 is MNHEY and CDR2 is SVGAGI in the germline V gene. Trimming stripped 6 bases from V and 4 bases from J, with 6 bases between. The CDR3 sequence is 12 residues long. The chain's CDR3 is CASSRFTGELFF. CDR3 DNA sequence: TGTGCCAGCAGCAGGTTCACCGGGGAGCTGTTTTTT.

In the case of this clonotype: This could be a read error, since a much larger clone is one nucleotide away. The CDR3 here is CASSLTGTEQFF. CDR3 in DNA: TGTGCCAGCAGCTTAACAGGGACTGAGCAGTTCTTC. The V and J genes are TRBV7-2 and TRBJ2-1, with a weak D call TRBD1 (6 bases). This CDR3 comprises 12 residues. Trimming pared 2 bases from V and 9 bases from J, leaving 8 bases between. Germline V CDR1 and CDR2: SGHTA, FQGNSA. Full variable domain (remainder filled in from reference TRBV7-2 and TRBJ2-1): GAGVSQSPSNKVTEKGKDVELRCDPISGHTALYWYRQSLGQGLEFLIYFQGNSAPDKSGLPSDRFSAERTGGSVSTLTIQRTQQEDSAVYLCASSLTGTEQFFGPGTRLTVL.

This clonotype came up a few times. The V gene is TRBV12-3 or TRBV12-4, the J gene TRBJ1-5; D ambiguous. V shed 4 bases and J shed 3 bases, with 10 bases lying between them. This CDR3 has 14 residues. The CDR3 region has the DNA TGTGCCAGCAGTTCGAATGCGGTCAATCAGCCCCAGCATTTT. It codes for CASSSNAVNQPQHF.

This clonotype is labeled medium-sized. Written as DNA, the CDR3 is TGTGCCAGCAGTCCACCCCTACCCGGGGAGCTGTTTTTT. This codes for CASSPPLPGELFF. The chain carries TRBV6-5 and TRBJ2-2; D remains ambiguous. CDR1 is MNHEY and CDR2 is SVGAGI in the germline V gene. Trimming stripped 5 bases from V and 6 bases from J, with 10 bases between. The length of the CDR3 is 13 residues.

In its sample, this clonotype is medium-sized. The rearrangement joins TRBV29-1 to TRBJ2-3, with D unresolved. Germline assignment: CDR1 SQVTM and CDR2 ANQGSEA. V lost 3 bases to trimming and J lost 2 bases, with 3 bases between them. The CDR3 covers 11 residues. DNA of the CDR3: TGCAGCGTTGATGACACAGATACGCAGTATTTT. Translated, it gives CSVDDTDTQYF.

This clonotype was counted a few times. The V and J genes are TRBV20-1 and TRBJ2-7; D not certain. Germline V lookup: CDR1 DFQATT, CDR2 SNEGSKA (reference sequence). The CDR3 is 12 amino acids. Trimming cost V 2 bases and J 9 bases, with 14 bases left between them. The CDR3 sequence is CSARPPAQGQYF. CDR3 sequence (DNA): TGCAGTGCTAGACCTCCGGCCCAAGGGCAGTACTTC.

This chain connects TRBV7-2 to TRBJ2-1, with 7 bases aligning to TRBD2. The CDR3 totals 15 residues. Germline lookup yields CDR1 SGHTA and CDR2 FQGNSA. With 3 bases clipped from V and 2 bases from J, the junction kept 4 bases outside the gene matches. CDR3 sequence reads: CASSFGTTTYNEQFF. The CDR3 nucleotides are TGTGCCAGCAGCTTCGGGACTACCACCTACAATGAGCAGTTCTTC.

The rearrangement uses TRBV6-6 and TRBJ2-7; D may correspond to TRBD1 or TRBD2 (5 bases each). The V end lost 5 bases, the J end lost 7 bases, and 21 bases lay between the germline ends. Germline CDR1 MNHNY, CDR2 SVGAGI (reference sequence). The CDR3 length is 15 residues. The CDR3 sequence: CASSSPHRGFGEQYF. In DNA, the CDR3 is TGTGCCAGCAGTAGCCCCCACCGGGGCTTTGGTGAGCAGTACTTC.

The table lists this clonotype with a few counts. CDR3 sequence: CASDDSGANVLTF. CDR3 nucleotides: TGTGCCAGCGATGACTCTGGGGCCAACGTCCTGACTTTC. The rearrangement joins TRBV30 to TRBJ2-6; D not certain. In germline, CDR1 is GTSNPN, CDR2 SVGIG (reference sequence). V gave up 8 bases and J gave up 0 bases, with 8 bases separating them. The CDR3 runs 13 residues.

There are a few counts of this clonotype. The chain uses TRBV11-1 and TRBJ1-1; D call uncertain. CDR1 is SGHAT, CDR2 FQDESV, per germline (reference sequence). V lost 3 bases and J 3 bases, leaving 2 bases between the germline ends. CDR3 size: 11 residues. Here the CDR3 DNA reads TGTGCCAGCAGCTTCTACACTGAAGCTTTCTTT. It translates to CASSFYTEAFF.

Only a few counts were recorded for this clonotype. The chain's CDR3 is CASSGDSRQETQYF. The CDR3 DNA is TGTGCCAGCAGCGGGGACAGTCGACAAGAGACCCAGTACTTC. V is TRBV7-2 and J is TRBJ2-5; 7 bases are shared with TRBD1. Germline V CDR1 and CDR2: SGHTA, FQGNSA. Trimming cost V 5 bases and J 2 bases; bases outside gene matches: 5. This CDR3 has 14 residues.

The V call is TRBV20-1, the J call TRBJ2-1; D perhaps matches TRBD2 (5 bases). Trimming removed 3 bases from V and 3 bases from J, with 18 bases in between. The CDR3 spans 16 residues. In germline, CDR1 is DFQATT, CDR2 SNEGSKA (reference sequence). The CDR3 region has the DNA TGCAGTGCTAGTCCACTCCGGGAAAGGTTCTACAATGAGCAGTTCTTC. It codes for CSASPLRERFYNEQFF.

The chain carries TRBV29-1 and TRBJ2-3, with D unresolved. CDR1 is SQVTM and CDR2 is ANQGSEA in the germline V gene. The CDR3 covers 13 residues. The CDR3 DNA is TGCAGGGGTCCGGGCCCCTCCAAGACCACGCAGTATTTT. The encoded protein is CRGPGPSKTTQYF.

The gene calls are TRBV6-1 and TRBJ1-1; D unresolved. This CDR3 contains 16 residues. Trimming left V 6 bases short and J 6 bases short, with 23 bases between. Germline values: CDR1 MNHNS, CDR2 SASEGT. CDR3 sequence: CASRFEEWEGKAEAFF. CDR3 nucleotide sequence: TGTGCCAGCAGATTCGAGGAGTGGGAAGGGAAGGCTGAAGCTTTCTTT.

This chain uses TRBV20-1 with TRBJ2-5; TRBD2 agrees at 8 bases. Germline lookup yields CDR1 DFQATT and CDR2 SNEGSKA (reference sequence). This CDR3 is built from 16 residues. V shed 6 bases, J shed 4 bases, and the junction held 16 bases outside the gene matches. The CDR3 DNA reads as TGCAGTGCCCCCCGGGGGGGAGCGGGAGAGCGAGAGACCCAGTACTTC. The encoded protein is CSAPRGGAGERETQYF.

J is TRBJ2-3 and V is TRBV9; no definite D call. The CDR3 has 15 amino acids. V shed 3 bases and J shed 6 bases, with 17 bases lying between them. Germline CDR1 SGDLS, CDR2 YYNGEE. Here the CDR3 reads CASSALSRPADTQYF. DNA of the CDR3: TGTGCCAGCAGCGCCCTCTCCCGACCCGCTGATACGCAGTATTTT.

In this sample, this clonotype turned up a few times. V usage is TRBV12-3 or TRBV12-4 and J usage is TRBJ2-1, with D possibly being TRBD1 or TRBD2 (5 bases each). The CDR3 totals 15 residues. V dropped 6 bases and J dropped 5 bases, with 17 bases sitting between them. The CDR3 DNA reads TGTGCCAGCAGATCCGGGGCTACCGGTGACAATGAGCAGTTCTTC. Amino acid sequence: CASRSGATGDNEQFF.

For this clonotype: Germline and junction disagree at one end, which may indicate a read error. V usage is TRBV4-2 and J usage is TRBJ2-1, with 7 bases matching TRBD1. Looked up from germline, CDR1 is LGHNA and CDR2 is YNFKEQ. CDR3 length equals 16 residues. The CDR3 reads CASSQVRTGLYNEQFF. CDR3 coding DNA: TGCGCCAGCAGCCAAGTGAGGACAGGCTTATACAATGAGCAGTTCTTC.

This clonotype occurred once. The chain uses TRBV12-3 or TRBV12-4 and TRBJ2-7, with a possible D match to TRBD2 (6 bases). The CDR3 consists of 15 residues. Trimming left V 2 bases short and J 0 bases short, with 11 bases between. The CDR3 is CASSLTAGASYEQYF. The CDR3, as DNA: TGTGCCAGCAGTTTAACAGCGGGCGCCTCCTACGAGCAGTACTTC.

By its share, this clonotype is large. As DNA, the CDR3 is TGTGCCAGCAGCCTCGACAGGGTTGGTGGCTACACCTTC. This encodes CASSLDRVGGYTF. The J gene is TRBJ1-2, the V gene TRBV6-5; 7 positions agree with TRBD1. CDR1 MNHEY and CDR2 SVGAGI come from the germline V gene. The ends lost 6 bases at V and 7 bases at J; junction bases unmatched: 8. CDR3 size: 13 residues.

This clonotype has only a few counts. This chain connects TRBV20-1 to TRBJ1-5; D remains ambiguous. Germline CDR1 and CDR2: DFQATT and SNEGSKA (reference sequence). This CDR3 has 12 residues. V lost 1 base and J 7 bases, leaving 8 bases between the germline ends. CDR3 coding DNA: TGCAGTGCTAGAGGGGATTTGCAGCCCCAGCATTTT. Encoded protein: CSARGDLQPQHF.

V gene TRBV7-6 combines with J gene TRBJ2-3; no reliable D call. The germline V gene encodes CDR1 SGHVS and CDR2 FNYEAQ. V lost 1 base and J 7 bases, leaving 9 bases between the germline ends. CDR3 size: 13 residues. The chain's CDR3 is CASSLGPDNTQYF. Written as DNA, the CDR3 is TGTGCCAGCAGCTTAGGCCCGGATAATACGCAGTATTTT.

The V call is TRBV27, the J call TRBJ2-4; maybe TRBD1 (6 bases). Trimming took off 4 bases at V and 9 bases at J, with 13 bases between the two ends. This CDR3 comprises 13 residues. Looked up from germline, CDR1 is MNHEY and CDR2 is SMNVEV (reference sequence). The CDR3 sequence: CASSSPGQGIQYF. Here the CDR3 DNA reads TGTGCCAGCAGTTCCCCGGGACAAGGCATTCAGTACTTC.

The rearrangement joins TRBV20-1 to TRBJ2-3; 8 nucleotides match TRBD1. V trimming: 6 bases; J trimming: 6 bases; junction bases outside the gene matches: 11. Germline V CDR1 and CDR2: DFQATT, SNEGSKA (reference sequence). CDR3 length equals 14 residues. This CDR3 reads CSARQGRDLDTQYF. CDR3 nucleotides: TGCAGTGCCCGACAGGGGCGGGATCTTGATACGCAGTATTTT.

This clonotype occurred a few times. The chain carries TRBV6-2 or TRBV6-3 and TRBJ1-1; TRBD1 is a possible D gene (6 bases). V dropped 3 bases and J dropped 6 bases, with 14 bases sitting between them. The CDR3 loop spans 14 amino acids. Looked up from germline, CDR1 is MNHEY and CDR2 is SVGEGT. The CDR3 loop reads CASSYQGLVAEAFF. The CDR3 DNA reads TGTGCCAGCAGTTATCAGGGGTTGGTCGCTGAAGCTTTCTTT.

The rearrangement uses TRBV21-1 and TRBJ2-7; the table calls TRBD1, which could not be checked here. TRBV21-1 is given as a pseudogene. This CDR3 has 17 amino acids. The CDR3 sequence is CASTIPGTVLWTYEQYF. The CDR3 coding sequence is TGTGCCAGCACCATCCCCGGGACAGTCCTGTGGACCTACGAGCAGTACTTC.

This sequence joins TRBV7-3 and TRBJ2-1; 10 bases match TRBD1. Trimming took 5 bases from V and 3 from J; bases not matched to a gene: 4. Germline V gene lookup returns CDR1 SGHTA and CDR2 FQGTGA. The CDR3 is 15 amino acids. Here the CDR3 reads CASSAGQGIYNEQFF. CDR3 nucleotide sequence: TGTGCCAGCAGCGCGGGACAGGGGATCTACAATGAGCAGTTCTTC.

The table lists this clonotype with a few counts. The CDR3 DNA reads TGTGCCAGCAGCCAAGAGGACCACTATAATTCACCCCTCCACTTT. It specifies CASSQEDHYNSPLHF. This chain connects TRBV4-2 to TRBJ1-6, with D unresolved. V was pared by 0 bases and J by 3 bases, with 6 bases between. The CDR3 consists of 15 residues. CDR1 is LGHNA, CDR2 YNFKEQ, per germline.

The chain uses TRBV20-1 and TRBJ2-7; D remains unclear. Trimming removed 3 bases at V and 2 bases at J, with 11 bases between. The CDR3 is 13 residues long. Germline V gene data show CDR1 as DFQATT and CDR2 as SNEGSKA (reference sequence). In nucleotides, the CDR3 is TGCAGTGCTAGGGGTGGGTCCACCTACGAGCAGTACTTC. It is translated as CSARGGSTYEQYF.

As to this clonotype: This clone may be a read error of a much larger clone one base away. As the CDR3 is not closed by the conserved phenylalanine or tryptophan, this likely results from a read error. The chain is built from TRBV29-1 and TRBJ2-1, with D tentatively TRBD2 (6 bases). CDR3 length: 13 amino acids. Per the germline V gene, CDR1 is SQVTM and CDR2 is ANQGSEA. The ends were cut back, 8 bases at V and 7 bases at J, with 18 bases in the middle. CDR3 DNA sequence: TGCAGCTTGGGACTTGACTCGGGGAATGAGCAGTTCTTA. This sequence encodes CSLGLDSGNEQFL.

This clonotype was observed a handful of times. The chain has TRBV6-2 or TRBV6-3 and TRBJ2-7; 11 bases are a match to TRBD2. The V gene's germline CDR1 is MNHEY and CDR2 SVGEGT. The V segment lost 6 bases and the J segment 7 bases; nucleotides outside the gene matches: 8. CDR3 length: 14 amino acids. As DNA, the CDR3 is TGTGCCAGCAGGGTAGCGGGAGGGCGGTGGGAGCAGTACTTC. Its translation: CASRVAGGRWEQYF.

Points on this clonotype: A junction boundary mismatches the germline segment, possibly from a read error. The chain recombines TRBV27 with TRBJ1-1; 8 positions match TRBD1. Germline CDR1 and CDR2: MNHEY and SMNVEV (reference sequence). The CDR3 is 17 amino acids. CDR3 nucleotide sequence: TGTGCCAGCAGCTCAGCGGCAGGGGGCGGTTTGGACACTGAAGCTCTCTTT. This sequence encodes CASSSAAGGGLDTEALF.